What follows are 9 T cell receptor beta chains derived from one specimen sequenced in a study of response to subunit inactivated influenza vaccine listed by TCRdb under 2018. Receptors were amplified or captured by RT-PCR. The sequencer listed for this sample is Illumina HiSeq 2500. Clones were called with MiXCR by TCRdb after fastp trimmed the public reads at Q25, and only in-frame beta chains were retained. Under each unique CDR3 protein, matching rows form one entry showing the most common genes and DNA. Within this sample are about 150,000 distinct CDR3 sequences, with roughly a tenth of them counted one time only. The ten largest account for 35% to 40% of the sample. Sequencing used CD8+ T cells sorted from PBMCs, obtained around 25 months after vaccination. Receptors were obtained from a man between 50 and 75 years old who received an inactivated influenza vaccine. Donor details come from another sample of the same person, matched by shared clones.

This clonotype has at least ten counts. The chain employs TRBV12-3 or TRBV12-4 and TRBJ2-3; no firm D call. This CDR3 is 12 amino acids long. Trimming shortened V by 3 bases and J by 3 bases, and 4 bases separated the two germline ends. The CDR3 region is CASSLVTDTQYF. CDR3 DNA: TGTGCCAGCAGTTTGGTGACAGATACGCAGTATTTT.

In its sample, this clonotype was seen a few times. The chain links TRBV5-1 to TRBJ2-7, with TRBD1 identical over 8 bases. The CDR3 extends over 14 amino acids. Germline V lookup: CDR1 SGHRS, CDR2 YFSETQ. The V segment lost 6 bases and the J segment 1 base; nucleotides outside the gene matches: 6. CDR3 in DNA: TGCGCCAGCATACCCGGGACAGGATCCTACGAGCAGTACTTC. This gives the protein CASIPGTGSYEQYF.

This rearrangement joins TRBV29-1 to TRBJ2-1; 10 positions match TRBD2. This CDR3 contains 13 residues. J gave up 7 bases and V 7 bases, and 7 bases lay outside the gene matches. Germline V lookup: CDR1 SQVTM, CDR2 ANQGSEA. The CDR3 DNA reads TGCAGCGAGGGGCCAGCGGGAGGGAATGAGCAGTTCTTC. Translated: CSEGPAGGNEQFF.

This clonotype was counted at least ten times. The chain uses TRBV19 and TRBJ1-1, with unresolved D. The ends were cut back, 5 bases at V and 1 base at J, with 2 bases in the middle. CDR1 LNHDA and CDR2 SQIVND come from the germline V gene (reference sequence). The CDR3 spans 11 residues. The CDR3 loop is CASSWNTEAFF. CDR3 sequence (DNA): TGTGCCAGTAGTTGGAACACTGAAGCTTTCTTT.

The chain employs TRBV5-8 and TRBJ2-3, with 7 bases that match TRBD2. Looked up from germline, CDR1 is SGHTS and CDR2 is YDEGEE. The CDR3 runs 15 residues. Trimming at V came to 4 bases and at J to 1 base, leaving 6 bases not matched to a gene. CDR3 coding DNA: TGTGCCAGCAGCACCGATGGGAGGGGCACAGATACGCAGTATTTT. Protein: CASSTDGRGTDTQYF.

This clonotype was seen a few times. The chain recombines TRBV15 with TRBJ2-3; TRBD1 aligns across 7 bases. Germline assignment: CDR1 LNHNV and CDR2 YYDKDF (reference sequence). This CDR3 has 14 amino acids. The V gene end was trimmed by 4 bases and the J gene end by 1 base; junction bases not matched to a gene: 2. In nucleotides, the CDR3 is TGTGCCACCAGCATCGACAGGGGCACAGATACGCAGTATTTT. Encoded protein: CATSIDRGTDTQYF.

This clonotype was found a few times. V usage is TRBV5-1 and J usage is TRBJ1-4; 9 bases align to TRBD1. Germline lookup yields CDR1 SGHRS and CDR2 YFSETQ. This CDR3 contains 15 residues. V dropped 4 bases and J dropped 8; count of bases not matched to a gene: 9. CDR3 nucleotides: TGCGCCAGCAGCCTAACCGGGACAGGGCCCGAAAAACTGTTTTTT. As protein: CASSLTGTGPEKLFF.

This clonotype was seen more than once but under ten times. The junction departs from germline at one end; a sequencing error may be responsible. The chain employs TRBV2 and TRBJ2-7; D gene unclear. Germline V gives CDR1 SNHLY, CDR2 FYNNEI. This CDR3 spans 14 amino acids. The CDR3 loop reads CASNEWQKAYEQYF. The DNA for the CDR3 is TGTGCCAGCAATGAATGGCAAAAGGCCTACGAGCAGTACTTC.

This clonotype has just a few counts. The V and J genes are TRBV4-2 and TRBJ2-7; 10 bases are a match to TRBD2. Germline loops: CDR1 LGHNA, CDR2 YNFKEQ. V shed 4 bases and J 2 bases; nucleotides not matched to a gene: 8. This CDR3 spans 16 amino acids. This CDR3 reads CASSPSGTSVAYEQYF. The DNA of the CDR3 is TGTGCCAGCAGCCCCTCCGGGACTAGCGTAGCCTACGAGCAGTACTTC.